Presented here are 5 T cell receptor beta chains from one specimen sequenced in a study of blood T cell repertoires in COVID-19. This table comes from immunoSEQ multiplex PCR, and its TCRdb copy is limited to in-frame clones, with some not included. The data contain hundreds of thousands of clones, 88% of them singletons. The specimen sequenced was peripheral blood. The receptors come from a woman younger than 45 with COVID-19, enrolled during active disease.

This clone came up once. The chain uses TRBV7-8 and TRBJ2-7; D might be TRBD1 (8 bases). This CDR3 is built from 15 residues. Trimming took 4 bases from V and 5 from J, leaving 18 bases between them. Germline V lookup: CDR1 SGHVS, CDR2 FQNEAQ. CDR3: CASSSNRGGRDEQYF. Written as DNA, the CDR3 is TGTGCCAGCAGCTCCAACAGGGGGGGTAGGGACGAGCAGTACTTC.

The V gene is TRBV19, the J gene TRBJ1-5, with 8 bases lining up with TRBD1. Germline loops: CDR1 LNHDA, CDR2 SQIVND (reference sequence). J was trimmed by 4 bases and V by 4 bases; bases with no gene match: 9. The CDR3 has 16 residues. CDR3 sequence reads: CASSTLQGARNQPQHF. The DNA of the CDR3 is TGTGCCAGTAGTACTCTCCAGGGGGCGCGGAATCAGCCCCAGCATTTT.

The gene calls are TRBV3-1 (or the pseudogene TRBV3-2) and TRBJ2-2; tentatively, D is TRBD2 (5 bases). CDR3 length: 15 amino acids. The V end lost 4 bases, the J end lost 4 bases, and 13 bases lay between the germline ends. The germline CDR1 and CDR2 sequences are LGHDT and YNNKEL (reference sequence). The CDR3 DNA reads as TGTGCCAGCAGCCTTCTGGGCGGGTTCACCGGGGAGCTGTTTTTT. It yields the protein CASSLLGGFTGELFF.

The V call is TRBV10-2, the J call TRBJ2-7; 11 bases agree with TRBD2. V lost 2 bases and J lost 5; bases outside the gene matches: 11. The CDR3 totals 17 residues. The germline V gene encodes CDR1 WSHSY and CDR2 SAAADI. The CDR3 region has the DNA TGCGCCAGCAGTGAGGGAGCTAGCGGGAGGAGAGCCCACGAGCAGTACGTC. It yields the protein CASSEGASGRRAHEQYV.

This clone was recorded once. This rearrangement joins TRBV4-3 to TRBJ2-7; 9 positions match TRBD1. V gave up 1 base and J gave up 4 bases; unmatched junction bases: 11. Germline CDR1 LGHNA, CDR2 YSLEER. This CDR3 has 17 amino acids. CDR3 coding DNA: TGCGCCAGCAGCCAAGGGATGGGGACAGGGAGTAGTTACGAGCAGTACTTC. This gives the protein CASSQGMGTGSSYEQYF.